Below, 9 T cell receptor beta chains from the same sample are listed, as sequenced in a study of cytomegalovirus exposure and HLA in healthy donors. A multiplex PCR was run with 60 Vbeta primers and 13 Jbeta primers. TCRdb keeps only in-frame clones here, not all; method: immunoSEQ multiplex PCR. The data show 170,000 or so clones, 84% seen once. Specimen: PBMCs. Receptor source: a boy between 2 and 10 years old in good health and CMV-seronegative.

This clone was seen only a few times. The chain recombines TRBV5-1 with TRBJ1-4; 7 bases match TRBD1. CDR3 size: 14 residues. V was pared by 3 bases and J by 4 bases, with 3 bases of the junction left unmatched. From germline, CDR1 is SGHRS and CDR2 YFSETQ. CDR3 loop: CASSSGQRNEKLFF. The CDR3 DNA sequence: TGCGCCAGCAGCTCGGGACAGCGTAATGAAAAACTGTTTTTT.

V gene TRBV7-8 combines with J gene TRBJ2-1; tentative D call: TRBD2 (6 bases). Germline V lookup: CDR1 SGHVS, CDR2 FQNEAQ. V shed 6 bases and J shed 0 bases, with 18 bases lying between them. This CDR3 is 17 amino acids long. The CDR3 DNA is TGTGCCAGCAGAAGAGCCCCGCCGACTAGCTCCTACAATGAGCAGTTCTTC. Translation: CASRRAPPTSSYNEQFF.

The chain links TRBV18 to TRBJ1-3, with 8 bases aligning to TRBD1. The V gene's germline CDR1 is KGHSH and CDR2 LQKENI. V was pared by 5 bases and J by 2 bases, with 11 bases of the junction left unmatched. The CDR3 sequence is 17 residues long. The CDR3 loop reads CASSVEPQGAAGNTIYF. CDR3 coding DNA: TGTGCCAGCTCAGTCGAGCCGCAGGGGGCAGCTGGAAACACCATATATTTT. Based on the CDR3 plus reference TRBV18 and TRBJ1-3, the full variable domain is NAGVMQNPRHLVRRRGQEARLRCSPMKGHSHVYWYRQLPEEGLKFMVYLQKENIIDESGMPKERFSAEFPKEGPSILRIQQVVRGDSAAYFCASSVEPQGAAGNTIYFGEGSWLTVV.

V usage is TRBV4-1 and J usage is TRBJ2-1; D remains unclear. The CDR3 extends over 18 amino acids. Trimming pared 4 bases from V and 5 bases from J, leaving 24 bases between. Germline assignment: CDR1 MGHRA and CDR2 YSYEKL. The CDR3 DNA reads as TGCGCCAGCAGCCGCTCTGGGCCAGAACGAAACCCCCACAATGAGCAGTTCTTC. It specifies CASSRSGPERNPHNEQFF.

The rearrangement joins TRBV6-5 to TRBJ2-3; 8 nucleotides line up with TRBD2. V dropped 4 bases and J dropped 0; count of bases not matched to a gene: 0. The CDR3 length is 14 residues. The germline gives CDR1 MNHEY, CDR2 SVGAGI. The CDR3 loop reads CASSSSGSTDTQYF. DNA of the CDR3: TGTGCCAGCAGTTCTAGCGGGAGCACAGATACGCAGTATTTT.

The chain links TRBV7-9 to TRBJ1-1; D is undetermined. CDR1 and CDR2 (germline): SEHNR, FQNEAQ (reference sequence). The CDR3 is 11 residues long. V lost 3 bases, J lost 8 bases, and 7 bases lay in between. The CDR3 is CASSFGGEAFF. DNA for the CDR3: TGTGCCAGCAGCTTTGGAGGGGAAGCTTTCTTT.

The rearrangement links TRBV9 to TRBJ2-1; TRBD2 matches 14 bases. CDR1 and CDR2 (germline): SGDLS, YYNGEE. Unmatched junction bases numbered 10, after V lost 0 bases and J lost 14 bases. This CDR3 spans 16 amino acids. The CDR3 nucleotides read TGTGCCAGCAGCGTAGCTGGGACTAGCGGGAGAGTGTCCAAGTTCTTC. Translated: CASSVAGTSGRVSKFF.

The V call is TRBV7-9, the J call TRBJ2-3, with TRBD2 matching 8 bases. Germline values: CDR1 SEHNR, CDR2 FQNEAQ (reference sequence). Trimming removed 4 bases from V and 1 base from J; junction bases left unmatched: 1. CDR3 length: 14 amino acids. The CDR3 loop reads CASSSTSGTDTQYF. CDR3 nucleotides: TGTGCCAGCAGCTCGACTAGCGGCACAGATACGCAGTATTTT.

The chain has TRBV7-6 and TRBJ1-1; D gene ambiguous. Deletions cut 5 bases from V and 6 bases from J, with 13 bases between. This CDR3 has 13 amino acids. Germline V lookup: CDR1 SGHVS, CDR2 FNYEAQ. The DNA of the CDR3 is TGTGCCAGCAGCCCGCGGGAGGCCGCTGAAGCTTTCTTT. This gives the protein CASSPREAAEAFF.